The subject of this entry is one T cell receptor beta chain. There is no known antigen for this receptor. The record has no base qualities; no much larger clone is one base away. The data originate from a study of blood T cell repertoires in COVID-19 (dated by TCRdb to 2019 to 2021). In the study overall: The collaborator samples originated in the United States, Italy and Spain and spanned the acute and convalescent phases of COVID-19. The prospective study material was composed of cDNA or gDNA derived from T cells, B-cell-depleted T cells, or PBMCs. Deeply sampled blood TCRbeta repertoires from subjects exposed to, actively infected with, or recovered from COVID-19 were included in the dataset. The repertoires were released in a freely available public database intended as a resource for research on the immune response to SARS-CoV-2. The samples were drawn from the first 160 participants of the ongoing ImmuneRACE study and from over 950 subjects provided by 6 global collaborators. Sample metadata almost always included a de-identified subject ID, COVID-19 status, age in years and sex. Where HLA class I and class II types were available, the types were taken from metadata supplied by the sample provider, not from assay-based typing.

The study at large found these results: Clinical and demographic metadata were provided uncurated, with the amount varying by source and participant.

TCRbeta CDR3 regions were amplified from genomic DNA using the immunoSEQ Assay, a bias-controlled multiplex PCR. The authors' analysis ran thus. Within the assay, amplification of reference gene primers was used to estimate how many nucleated cells each sample contained. To quantify the absolute abundance of each unique TCRbeta CDR3 rearrangement, sequence reads were collapsed and filtered. Productive Simpson clonality was computed per sample as the square root of Simpson's diversity index over productive rearrangements. In its TCRdb copy, this immuneACCESS table keeps in-frame sequences only and misses some clones. Where compared with another copy, unresolved V genes explain less than half of these, and the others have no known cause. V and J calls and clone size are those listed in that table; D and trimming were worked out from the DNA. Here the sample has over 150,000 clones; approximately 90% occur a single time. The top ten hold 1.1% of the sample.

Taken from the germline V gene (reference sequence), the CDR1 and CDR2 loops are WNHNN and SYGVQD. CDR3 length: 12 amino acids, cysteine to phenylalanine. The read is trimmed to its CDR3 DNA, 36 bases read in frame from base 1. Relative to germline, V is 5 bases shorter and J is 4 bases shorter, with 7 bases between their ends. Collaborating institutions collected whole blood in K2EDTA tubes following their own protocols. For TCRbeta analysis, collaborators shipped samples as frozen whole blood, isolated PBMCs, or DNA extracted from either of those sample types. Sequencing was carried out using peripheral blood. This chain joins TRBV10-1 to TRBJ2-3; a confident D gene designation cannot be given. This receptor was obtained from a man aged 30-40 years with acute or convalescent COVID-19. In nucleotide form, the sequence is TGCGCCAGCAGTCCCGGTGCAGATACGCAGTATTTT. This encodes CASSPGADTQYF.